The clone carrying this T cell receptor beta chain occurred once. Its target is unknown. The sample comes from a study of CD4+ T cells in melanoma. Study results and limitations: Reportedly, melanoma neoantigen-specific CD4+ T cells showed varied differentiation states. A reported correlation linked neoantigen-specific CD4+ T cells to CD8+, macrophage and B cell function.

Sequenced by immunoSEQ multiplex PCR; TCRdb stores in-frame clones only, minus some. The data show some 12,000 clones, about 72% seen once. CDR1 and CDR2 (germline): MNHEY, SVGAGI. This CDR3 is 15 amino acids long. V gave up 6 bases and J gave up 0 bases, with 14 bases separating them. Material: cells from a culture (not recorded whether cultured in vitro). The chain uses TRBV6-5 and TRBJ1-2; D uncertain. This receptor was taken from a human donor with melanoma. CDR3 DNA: TGTGCCAGCAGACGCTACCTCGGATCTAACTATGGCTACACCTTC. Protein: CASRRYLGSNYGYTF.